These 5 T cell receptor beta chains were sequenced from one sample in a study of human T cells and chemical hapten exposure. TCRdb re-analysed the RACE reads in MiXCR, keeping a single row per CDR3 protein. Here the sample spans fewer than 80,000 distinct CDR3 sequences, approximately 10% being singletons. Time point noted: patch test 2, 6 weeks after DPC sensitization. Treatment reported: therapeutic diphenylcyclopropenone sensitization with weekly scalp DPC. The input for sequencing was whole blood, taken in connection with sensitization to the hapten diphenylcyclopropenone (DPC). Receptor source: a woman in her fifties or sixties with alopecia areata. Some clones in this sample may be carry-over from other donors' samples.

The chain combines TRBV29-1 with TRBJ1-2, with D perhaps matching TRBD1 (5 bases). Trimming took 4 bases from V and 3 from J, leaving 15 bases between them. The length of the CDR3 is 14 residues. The germline V gene encodes CDR1 SQVTM and CDR2 ANQGSEA. Here the CDR3 reads CSVGISGTDYGYTF. The CDR3 nucleotides read TGCAGCGTTGGGATCTCCGGGACCGACTATGGCTACACCTTC. Based on the CDR3 plus reference TRBV29-1 and TRBJ1-2, the full variable domain is SAVISQKPSRDICQRGTSLTIQCQVDSQVTMMFWYRQQPGQSLTLIATANQGSEATYESGFVIDKFPISRPNLTFSTLTVSNMSPEDSSIYLCSVGISGTDYGYTFGSGTRLTVV.

This clonotype was seen only a few times. The chain has TRBV9 and TRBJ2-1; possible D gene TRBD2, 5 bases. CDR3 size: 11 residues. The V and J ends lost 0 bases and 10 bases respectively, with 5 bases between them. Looked up from germline, CDR1 is SGDLS and CDR2 is YYNGEE. The CDR3 bases are TGTGCCAGCAGCGTAGCTAGCGAGCAGTTCTTC. This sequence encodes CASSVASEQFF.

This clonotype was seen at least ten times. V gene TRBV29-1 combines with J gene TRBJ1-4; D is ambiguous. V lost 5 bases and J 4 bases, leaving 11 bases between the germline ends. Looked up from germline, CDR1 is SQVTM and CDR2 is ANQGSEA. CDR3 length equals 13 residues. The DNA of the CDR3 is TGCAGCGTTCGGTGGGCAGTTAATGAAAAACTGTTTTTT. Protein: CSVRWAVNEKLFF.

Ten or more counts support this clonotype. The chain combines TRBV25-1 with TRBJ2-1, with 7 bases matching TRBD1. This CDR3 is 14 amino acids long. The ends lost 8 bases at V and 5 bases at J; junction bases unmatched: 9. Germline V lookup: CDR1 MGHDK, CDR2 SYGVNS. The DNA of the CDR3 is TGTGCCAGCTCATTGACAGGGATCGACAATGAGCAGTTCTTC. This codes for CASSLTGIDNEQFF.

This clonotype was picked up many times. The chain employs TRBV9 and TRBJ2-1; 9 nucleotides agree with TRBD2. This CDR3 has 13 amino acids. Trimming cost V 3 bases and J 14 bases; bases outside gene matches: 9. Germline CDR1 reads SGDLS; CDR2 reads YYNGEE. CDR3 DNA sequence: TGTGCCAGCAGCGCTAGAGTAGCGGGAGCGGAGTTCTTC. Its translation: CASSARVAGAEFF. The whole variable domain, filled in from reference TRBV9 and TRBJ2-1, reads DSGVTQTPKHLITATGQRVTLRCSPRSGDLSVYWYQQSLDQGLQFLIQYYNGEERAKGNILERFSAQQFPDLHSELNLSSLELGDSALYFCASSARVAGAEFFGPGTRLTVL.